This TCR beta chain is drawn from a study of response to subunit inactivated influenza vaccine. Whole-study findings and limits: Authors suggested each seasonal flu vaccination may recruit only limited numbers of new T cells.

TCRdb itself ran the RT-PCR reads through MiXCR, one entry per CDR3 protein. The table records about 500,000 distinct CDR3 sequences, approximately 17% of them present only once. In this sample, this clonotype turned up a few times. The antigen remains unidentified. The CDR3 is made up of 15 amino acids. With V trimmed by 8 bases and J by 7 bases, 8 bases remained unmatched. Germline V gene data show CDR1 as WSHSY and CDR2 as SAAADI. The specimen was CD4+ T cells sorted from PBMCs, collected 23 to 25 months after vaccination. This sequence joins TRBV10-2 and TRBJ2-1; 13 bases match TRBD2. The TCR comes from a man aged 50 to 69 who received an inactivated influenza vaccine. The chain's CDR3 is CASSRTSGGKNEQFF. CDR3 nucleotides: TGCGCCAGCTCCAGGACTAGCGGGGGAAAAAATGAGCAGTTCTTC.